A single sample is the source of the 7 T cell receptor beta chains below, sequenced in a study of shared clonotypes between healthy human individuals. Method: immunoSEQ multiplex PCR; TCRdb's copy keeps in-frame clones and lacks some. The sample shows 1.5 million to 2.5 million clones, over 85% of them seen only once. Naivety among CD8 cells was defined by CD45RO negativity and positive CCR7 selection, thereby excluding terminally differentiated effector memory CD45RA+ cells. What was sequenced was naive CD8+ T cells sorted from blood. The receptors derive from a man aged 18 to 29 in good health.

The chain joins TRBV7-6 to TRBJ2-3, with a tentative D call TRBD1 (5 bases). This CDR3 has 15 amino acids. Per the germline V gene, CDR1 is SGHVS and CDR2 is FNYEAQ. V lost 1 base to trimming and J lost 4 bases, with 12 bases between them. The CDR3 reads CASSLGQWPPDTQYF. The CDR3 DNA reads as TGTGCCAGCAGCTTAGGACAGTGGCCTCCAGATACGCAGTATTTT. The full variable domain, with the rest looked up from reference TRBV7-6 and TRBJ2-3, is GAGVSQSPRYKVTKRGQDVALRCDPISGHVSLYWYRQALGQGPEFLTYFNYEAQQDKSGLPNDRFSAERPEGSISTLTIQRTEQRDSAMYRCASSLGQWPPDTQYFGPGTRLTVL.

This clone was counted between two and nine times. V and J are TRBV20-1 and TRBJ1-1; no reliable D call. V dropped 5 bases and J dropped 1 base, with 5 bases sitting between them. Germline lookup yields CDR1 DFQATT and CDR2 SNEGSKA (reference sequence). This CDR3 comprises 11 residues. CDR3 sequence: CSAVQNTEAFF. In DNA, the CDR3 is TGCAGTGCTGTACAGAACACTGAAGCTTTCTTT.

V gene TRBV4-1 combines with J gene TRBJ2-7; no definite D call. CDR3 length equals 13 residues. Trimming pared 3 bases from V and 0 bases from J, leaving 6 bases between. Germline V gene sequence: CDR1 MGHRA, CDR2 YSYEKL. CDR3 protein: CASSHTSSYEQYF. Written as DNA, the CDR3 is TGCGCCAGCAGCCATACCAGCTCCTACGAGCAGTACTTC.

The CDR3: CASSRPGGEEQYF. Written as DNA, the CDR3 is TGCGCCAGCAGCCGACCCGGTGGGGAGGAGCAGTACTTC. The genes are TRBV4-1 and TRBJ2-7, with D possibly TRBD2 on 5 matching bases. Per germline, CDR1 MGHRA and CDR2 YSYEKL. The CDR3 is 13 residues long. Deletions cut 4 bases from V and 7 bases from J, with 14 bases between.

For this clone: Other nucleotide sequences in the sample specify the same CDR3. The chain links TRBV4-1 to TRBJ2-7; 8 bases agree with TRBD1. Per germline, CDR1 MGHRA and CDR2 YSYEKL. There are 16 residues in the CDR3. V shed 1 base and J 3 bases; nucleotides not matched to a gene: 8. CDR3: CASSQASGGLSYEQYF. The CDR3 coding sequence is TGCGCCAGCAGCCAAGCGTCAGGGGGCTTGAGCTACGAGCAGTACTTC.

This chain uses TRBV5-1 with TRBJ1-2; 10 nucleotides align to TRBD1. The germline CDR1 and CDR2 sequences are SGHRS and YFSETQ. CDR3 length: 17 residues. With 4 bases clipped from V and 6 bases from J, the junction kept 15 bases outside the gene matches. For the CDR3, the DNA is TGCGCCAGCAGCGTATACCAACCGGGACAGGGGAACGATGGCTACACCTTC. Amino acids: CASSVYQPGQGNDGYTF. Combining the CDR3 with reference TRBV5-1 and TRBJ1-2 gives the whole variable domain KAGVTQTPRYLIKTRGQQVTLSCSPISGHRSVSWYQQTPGQGLQFLFEYFSETQRNKGNFPGRFSGRQFSNSRSEMNVSTLELGDSALYLCASSVYQPGQGNDGYTFGSGTRLTVV.

The rearrangement links TRBV12-5 to TRBJ2-7, with D maybe TRBD2 (6 bases). V dropped 7 bases and J dropped 4 bases, with 17 bases sitting between them. This CDR3 comprises 14 residues. The V gene's germline CDR1 is LGHNT and CDR2 FRNRAP. The CDR3 coding sequence is TGTGCTAGTGTTCCCTCGGCTAGCGCGTACGAGCAGTACTTC. Its translation is CASVPSASAYEQYF.